Below, one T cell receptor (beta chain) is given with its context. The data belong to a study of blood T cell repertoires in COVID-19. For the study at large: T cells, B-cell-depleted T cells, or PBMCs supplied cDNA or gDNA.

The germline V and J ends were trimmed by 2 bases and 0 bases, with 5 bases remaining between them. The CDR3 loop spans 14 amino acids. Germline-derived CDR1 and CDR2 are SEHNR and FQNEAQ (reference sequence). Authors' data handling: Reference gene primer amplification gave nucleated cell count estimates. Sequenced by immunoSEQ multiplex PCR; TCRdb stores in-frame clones only, minus some. The V and J calls and clone size are taken from that table; D and trimming were inferred from the DNA. The sample shows around 100,000 clones, around 87% of them seen only once. Material for sequencing was peripheral blood. The clonotype was recovered from a woman in her twenties or thirties with acute or convalescent COVID-19. V gene TRBV7-9 combines with J gene TRBJ1-5; D unresolved. Here the CDR3 DNA reads TGTGCCAGCAGCTTAAGCGATAGCAATCAGCCCCAGCATTTT. Its protein is CASSLSDSNQPQHF. Based on the CDR3 plus reference TRBV7-9 and TRBJ1-5, the full variable domain is DTGVSQNPRHKITKRGQNVTFRCDPISEHNRLYWYRQTLGQGPEFLTYFQNEAQLEKSRLLSDRFSAERPKGSFSTLEIQRTEQGDSAMYLCASSLSDSNQPQHFGDGTRLSIL.